The 30 T cell receptor beta chains below come from one sample, sequenced in a study of Ad26.COV2.S vaccination and SARS-CoV-2 variants. Produced via immunoSEQ multiplex PCR; TCRdb's table is partial and in-frame only. The repertoire holds fewer than 500,000 clones, with 90% as singletons. Treatment denoted: about 20 received Ad26.COV2.S at low or high dose, single or two shots; about 5 received placebo; per-sample allocation not given. Sampling happened 63 days after the first vaccine or placebo injection. Source: peripheral blood, taken in a trial of Ad26.COV2.S vaccine versus placebo. The origin of the receptors is a person aged 18 to 59 who received the Ad26.COV2.S COVID-19 vaccine or a placebo.

This clone was detected only once. The J gene is TRBJ2-7, the V gene TRBV5-4; no definite D call. V lost 0 bases to trimming and J lost 5 bases, with 3 bases between them. This CDR3 is 11 amino acids long. Germline V lookup: CDR1 SGHNT, CDR2 YYREEE (reference sequence). In DNA, the CDR3 is TGTGCCAGCAGCTTGGAGGACGAGCAGTACTTC. Translation: CASSLEDEQYF.

This chain uses TRBV29-1 with TRBJ2-1; tentatively, D is TRBD2 (6 bases). Germline loops: CDR1 SQVTM, CDR2 ANQGSEA. The CDR3 is 13 amino acids. V was cut by 6 bases and J by 9 bases, with 18 bases left in between. CDR3 residues: CSVDSGRRVEQFF. The DNA of the CDR3 is TGCAGCGTCGACAGTGGTAGGAGGGTTGAGCAGTTCTTC.

The rearrangement uses TRBV19 and TRBJ1-1; TRBD1 aligns across 7 bases. CDR1 is LNHDA and CDR2 is SQIVND in the germline V gene (reference sequence). V shed 0 bases, J shed 1 base, and the junction held 5 bases outside the gene matches. The CDR3 is made up of 16 amino acids. The CDR3 DNA sequence: TGTGCCAGTAGTATAGATCCCAGACAGGGGAACACTGAAGCTTTCTTT. It encodes CASSIDPRQGNTEAFF. The entire variable domain, with the rest obtained from reference TRBV19 and TRBJ1-1, is as follows: DGGITQSPKYLFRKEGQNVTLSCEQNLNHDAMYWYRQDPGQGLRLIYYSQIVNDFQKGDIAEGYSVSREKKESFPLTVTSAQKNPTAFYLCASSIDPRQGNTEAFFGQGTRLTVV.

This rearrangement joins TRBV11-2 to TRBJ2-3, with 9 nucleotides matching TRBD2. Germline trimming cut 5 bases from V and 0 bases from J; bases unmatched to any gene: 6. CDR3 length equals 16 residues. Per germline, CDR1 SGHAT and CDR2 FQNNGV. The CDR3 DNA sequence: TGTGCCAGCAGCCGCGGGACTAGCACTAGCACAGATACGCAGTATTTT. It encodes CASSRGTSTSTDTQYF.

J is TRBJ2-7 and V is TRBV4-2, with TRBD1 identical over 7 bases. Trimming removed 1 base from V and 3 bases from J; junction bases left unmatched: 12. CDR1 LGHNA and CDR2 YNFKEQ come from the germline V gene. The CDR3 runs 17 residues. The CDR3 here is CASSQVQGQATNYEQYF. The CDR3 nucleotides read TGTGCCAGCAGCCAAGTTCAAGGACAGGCCACAAACTACGAGCAGTACTTC.

This chain joins TRBV5-4 and TRBJ1-1; D uncertain. Germline values: CDR1 SGHNT, CDR2 YYREEE (reference sequence). There are 15 residues in the CDR3. Deletions cut 4 bases from V and 4 bases from J, with 17 bases between. CDR3 protein: CASSPQVVSVTEAFF. The CDR3 DNA follows: TGTGCCAGCAGCCCCCAGGTGGTCAGTGTCACTGAAGCTTTCTTT.

This chain links TRBV15 with TRBJ1-1; D perhaps matches TRBD1 (6 bases). Germline values: CDR1 LNHNV, CDR2 YYDKDF (reference sequence). The CDR3 loop spans 16 amino acids. The ends were cut back, 1 base at V and 4 bases at J, with 16 bases in the middle. The CDR3 DNA sequence: TGTGCCACCAGCAGAGGGGGGGCAGGCTCGGTCACTGAAGCTTTCTTT. Protein sequence: CATSRGGAGSVTEAFF.

The chain employs TRBV30 and TRBJ2-5; weak D call: TRBD2 (5 bases). V lost 1 base and J 1 base, leaving 16 bases between the germline ends. This CDR3 is 16 amino acids long. Germline CDR1 reads GTSNPN; CDR2 reads SVGIG (reference sequence). The CDR3 reads CAWSAIFSGLQETQYF. CDR3 DNA: TGTGCCTGGAGTGCAATCTTTAGTGGACTCCAAGAGACCCAGTACTTC.

The chain recombines TRBV3-1 (or the pseudogene TRBV3-2) with TRBJ2-1; no clear D gene. Trimming shortened V by 4 bases and J by 0 bases, and 10 bases separated the two germline ends. The CDR3 loop spans 15 amino acids. Germline V gives CDR1 LGHDT, CDR2 YNNKEL (reference sequence). CDR3 nucleotide sequence: TGTGCCAGCAGCCGGACCAGAAGCTCCTACAATGAGCAGTTCTTC. It translates to CASSRTRSSYNEQFF.

V and J are TRBV7-9 and TRBJ1-4, with a weak D call TRBD1 (5 bases). Germline V gives CDR1 SEHNR, CDR2 FQNEAQ (reference sequence). The CDR3 has 15 amino acids. Trimming shortened V by 5 bases and J by 7 bases, and 17 bases separated the two germline ends. This chain's CDR3 is CASSPSGAGREKLFF. The CDR3 DNA is TGTGCCAGCAGCCCCAGCGGGGCTGGGCGTGAAAAACTGTTTTTT. The full variable domain, in which reference TRBV7-9 and TRBJ1-4 provide the parts outside the CDR3, is DTGVSQNPRHKITKRGQNVTFRCDPISEHNRLYWYRQTLGQGPEFLTYFQNEAQLEKSRLLSDRFSAERPKGSFSTLEIQRTEQGDSAMYLCASSPSGAGREKLFFGSGTQLSVL.

The V and J genes are TRBV28 and TRBJ1-5, with D tentatively TRBD1 (5 bases). V was trimmed by 1 base and J by 0 bases, leaving 13 bases between them. The CDR3 length is 17 residues. Germline CDR1 reads MDHEN; CDR2 reads SYDVKM. The CDR3 protein is CASSLSPSGYSNQPQHF. The CDR3 DNA is TGTGCCAGCAGTTTATCCCCCTCAGGGTATAGCAATCAGCCCCAGCATTTT. The full variable domain, with the rest looked up from reference TRBV28 and TRBJ1-5, is DVKVTQSSRYLVKRTGEKVFLECVQDMDHENMFWYRQDPGLGLRLIYFSYDVKMKEKGDIPEGYSVSREKKERFSLILESASTNQTSMYLCASSLSPSGYSNQPQHFGDGTRLSIL.

The V gene is TRBV10-1, the J gene TRBJ1-2, with 7 bases matching TRBD1. The CDR3 contains 14 residues. The V gene's germline CDR1 is WNHNN and CDR2 SYGVQD (reference sequence). Trimming took 6 bases from V and 1 from J; bases not matched to a gene: 5. CDR3 coding DNA: TGCGCCAGCAGCCCCGGGACAGTTAACTATGGCTACACCTTC. Translated, it gives CASSPGTVNYGYTF.

The V gene is TRBV11-2, the J gene TRBJ2-1; perhaps TRBD2 as D (6 bases). The CDR3 has 14 amino acids. CDR1 and CDR2 (germline): SGHAT, FQNNGV. Trimming removed 2 bases at V and 4 bases at J, with 9 bases between. The CDR3 DNA is TGTGCCAGCAGCTTACGGGGAGGTTACAATGAGCAGTTCTTC. It yields the protein CASSLRGGYNEQFF.

The gene calls are TRBV25-1 and TRBJ1-2; no reliable D call. The V and J ends lost 4 bases and 1 base respectively, with 4 bases between them. The CDR3 has 12 residues. The germline V gene encodes CDR1 MGHDK and CDR2 SYGVNS. The chain's CDR3 is CASSVLNYGYTF. The CDR3 nucleotides are TGTGCCAGCAGTGTGCTTAACTATGGCTACACCTTC.

The rearrangement links TRBV10-3 to TRBJ1-1, with D possibly matching TRBD1 (5 bases). The V gene lost 0 bases and the J gene lost 7 bases, with 15 bases spanning the gap. The CDR3 runs 15 residues. Germline CDR1 reads ENHRY; CDR2 reads SYGVKD. The CDR3 sequence: CAISESSVLGVEAFF. CDR3 bases: TGTGCCATCAGTGAGTCGAGCGTCTTGGGGGTTGAAGCTTTCTTT.

The chain carries TRBV6-1 and TRBJ2-3, with TRBD1 as a possible D gene (6 bases). The CDR3 is 13 amino acids. The germline gives CDR1 MNHNS, CDR2 SASEGT. V shed 3 bases and J shed 8 bases, with 12 bases lying between them. CDR3 coding DNA: TGTGCCAGCAGTGACAGGGGCCCGGGTACGCAGTATTTT. As protein: CASSDRGPGTQYF.

The V gene is TRBV27, the J gene TRBJ1-2; possibly TRBD1 for D (5 bases). The V and J ends lost 6 bases and 4 bases respectively, with 15 bases between them. The CDR3 is made up of 14 amino acids. CDR1 and CDR2 from the germline V gene are MNHEY and SMNVEV (reference sequence). CDR3 sequence: CASRPSQARYGYTF. In DNA, the CDR3 is TGTGCCAGCAGACCCTCACAGGCCCGCTATGGCTACACCTTC.

The V gene is TRBV5-8, the J gene TRBJ2-1, with 10 bases identical to TRBD2. The CDR3 spans 15 residues. Germline V gene data show CDR1 as SGHTS and CDR2 as YDEGEE. The J segment lost 8 bases and the V segment lost 0 bases, leaving 5 bases of the junction unmatched. In nucleotides, the CDR3 is TGTGCCAGCAGCTTGGGGTCTAGCGGGAGTGATGAGCAGTTCTTC. Protein product: CASSLGSSGSDEQFF. The complete variable domain, with remaining parts taken from reference TRBV5-8 and TRBJ2-1, reads EAGVTQSPTHLIKTRGQQATLRCSPISGHTSVYWYQQALGLGLQFLLWYDEGEERNRGNFPPRFSGRQFPNYSSELNVNALELEDSALYLCASSLGSSGSDEQFFGPGTRLTVL.

The V call is TRBV12-3 or TRBV12-4, the J call TRBJ2-7, with 7 bases lining up with TRBD2. The CDR3 contains 13 residues. Losses at the gene ends were 1 base for V and 6 bases for J; bases not matched to a gene: 3. This CDR3 reads CASSLGGGREQYF. CDR3 DNA: TGTGCCAGCAGTTTAGGGGGAGGGCGCGAGCAGTACTTC.

This sequence joins TRBV19 and TRBJ1-2; 7 bases match TRBD1. The CDR3 is 16 residues long. V was pared by 2 bases and J by 2 bases, with 8 bases of the junction left unmatched. The germline CDR1 and CDR2 sequences are LNHDA and SQIVND (reference sequence). In nucleotides, the CDR3 is TGTGCCAGTAGTATACCGGGGGACAGTGGAAACTATGGCTACACCTTC. As protein: CASSIPGDSGNYGYTF.

The chain links TRBV4-3 to TRBJ1-2, with D tentatively TRBD1 (6 bases). The CDR3 length is 14 residues. V lost 0 bases and J lost 8, with 13 bases in between. From germline, CDR1 is LGHNA and CDR2 YSLEER. The CDR3 reads CASSQDGGPRGYTF. In nucleotides, the CDR3 is TGCGCCAGCAGCCAAGATGGGGGCCCGCGGGGCTACACCTTC.

DNA for the CDR3: TGTGCCAGCAGACAACGGGAAAACGAGCAGTACTTC. Translation: CASRQRENEQYF. The J gene is TRBJ2-7, the V gene TRBV12-3 or TRBV12-4; D possibly corresponds to TRBD2 (5 bases). The CDR3 runs 12 residues. The ends were cut back, 6 bases at V and 5 bases at J, with 11 bases in the middle.

The chain has TRBV28 and TRBJ1-4; 7 bases are a match to TRBD1. The ends lost 6 bases at V and 0 bases at J; junction bases unmatched: 7. CDR3 length: 16 residues. Germline V gives CDR1 MDHEN, CDR2 SYDVKM. The CDR3 reads CASRITGTATNEKLFF. CDR3 DNA: TGTGCCAGCAGAATTACCGGGACAGCAACTAATGAAAAACTGTTTTTT.

The DNA of the CDR3 is TGTGCCAGCAGGAGGCAGGTCAGCAGCAATCAGCCCCAGCATTTT. Translating it yields CASRRQVSSNQPQHF. The V and J genes are TRBV2 and TRBJ1-5; unclear D gene. The V gene's germline CDR1 is SNHLY and CDR2 FYNNEI. The V end was cut by 6 bases, the J end by 1 base, with 13 bases between. The CDR3 consists of 15 residues.

V gene TRBV27 combines with J gene TRBJ2-7, with D perhaps given as TRBD1 or TRBD2 (6 bases each). The CDR3 is made up of 15 amino acids. With 1 base removed from V and 4 bases from J, the gap between germline ends came to 14 bases. Per the germline V gene, CDR1 is MNHEY and CDR2 is SMNVEV (reference sequence). This CDR3 is CASSLFYGGGYEQYF. In nucleotides, the CDR3 is TGTGCCAGCAGTTTATTCTATGGAGGGGGTTACGAGCAGTACTTC.

The J gene is TRBJ2-3, the V gene TRBV10-3; TRBD2 might be the D (5 bases). CDR3 length equals 15 residues. Per germline, CDR1 ENHRY and CDR2 SYGVKD. Trimming removed 2 bases at V and 5 bases at J, with 14 bases between. CDR3 region: CAISESERPGDTQYF. DNA for the CDR3: TGTGCCATCAGTGAGAGTGAGCGGCCGGGAGATACGCAGTATTTT.

In this sample, this clone turned up once. V gene TRBV5-4 combines with J gene TRBJ1-4; no firm D call. Per the germline V gene, CDR1 is SGHNT and CDR2 is YYREEE (reference sequence). V was clipped by 1 base and J by 7 bases, with 14 bases between them. The CDR3 loop spans 15 amino acids. The CDR3 DNA reads as TGTGCCAGCAGCTTGAAGTCGCAGGCGGTTGAAAAACTGTTTTTT. It codes for CASSLKSQAVEKLFF.

V gene TRBV29-1 combines with J gene TRBJ1-2; 7 bases fit TRBD1. The CDR3 runs 11 residues. Trimming at V came to 4 bases and at J to 8 bases, leaving 4 bases not matched to a gene. Germline assignment: CDR1 SQVTM and CDR2 ANQGSEA. As DNA, the CDR3 is TGCAGCGTTGGGACAGGCTGGGGCTACACCTTC. As protein: CSVGTGWGYTF.

This clone has a single count. The chain carries TRBV4-3 and TRBJ2-2; D call uncertain. The CDR3 length is 13 residues. The germline V gene has CDR1 LGHNA and CDR2 YSLEER. The germline V and J ends were trimmed by 1 base and 4 bases, with 4 bases remaining between them. The CDR3 DNA reads TGCGCCAGCAGCCAAGGCCTCACCGGGGAGCTGTTTTTT. Translated, it gives CASSQGLTGELFF.

The chain employs TRBV5-1 and TRBJ1-1, with D perhaps TRBD1 (6 bases). Deletions cut 5 bases from V and 10 bases from J, with 15 bases between. Germline V gene lookup returns CDR1 SGHRS and CDR2 YFSETQ. CDR3 length: 12 amino acids. CDR3 sequence: CASREDGGRAFF. The CDR3 DNA reads as TGCGCCAGCAGGGAAGATGGGGGGCGAGCTTTCTTT.